What follows is one T cell receptor (beta chain) and its context. This clone occurred once. The antigen this receptor binds is unknown. Per-base qualities were not stored, and no clone one base away is much larger. This sample was taken from a study of shared clonotypes between healthy human individuals (dated by TCRdb to about 2020). As for the study more broadly: The cohort included three men and two women between 18 and 49 years of age. Between about 0.8 and 8.9 billion PBMCs per donor were obtained by leukapheresis. Libraries were prepared and TCR repertoires were sequenced by different laboratories using diverse techniques, in order to increase sequencing depth and limit assay-specific biases. The study deeply sequenced blood TCR repertoires of about 5 healthy adults to estimate repertoire size and the extent of clonotype sharing between individuals. For each donor, three plates each were used for CD4 naive and CD4 memory, two plates were used for CD8 naive, and one plate was used for CD8 memory. The investigation overall reported the following: Estimated clonotype richness was generally larger for naive than for memory subsets. The genetic and exposure-history diversity represented was limited by the small number of donors. Higher generation probabilities were observed for clonotypes shared by all four sorted-subset donors than for non-shared clonotypes. Even with the large sequencing depth, rarefaction of the sorted-subset datasets indicated that sequencing was incomplete. Pairwise subsampling led to the expectation that sequencing depth would affect the degree of clonotype sharing among donors. Sampling was restricted to blood, and TCR repertoires in tissues likely differ from the TCR repertoires found in blood. About 5% of naive CD4, around 3.6% of naive CD8, roughly 2.4% of memory CD4, and more than 0.35% of memory CD8 clonotypes were shared across several donors.

As encoded in the germline V gene, CDR1 is SGDLS while CDR2 is YYNGEE. The junction shows trimming of 3 bases on V and 9 bases on J, plus 4 bases between the germline ends. Counted from cysteine to phenylalanine, this CDR3 has 10 amino acids. Only the CDR3 DNA stays, 30 bases, in frame from base 1. CD8 naive samples were obtained by positive selection for CCR7 among CD45RO-negative cells, yielding a CD45RA+CCR7+ population from which TemRA cells were excluded. Donors were healthy HIV-negative adults with no recently reported acute infections or vaccinations. Only Caucasian adults living in Nashville, Tennessee, USA were represented among the donors. Blood was collected by leukapheresis, and PBMCs were isolated by Ficoll-Histopaque density gradient centrifugation and then cryopreserved in liquid nitrogen vapor phase. Analytical flow cytometry was used to check the purity and quantity of every magnetically sorted T cell population. Each sorted fraction had its genomic DNA isolated and then quantified by UV absorbance on a Nanodrop 2000c.

Using the deep immunoSEQ assay, multiplex PCR amplified TCR CDR3 regions from genomic DNA. Genomic DNA extracted from each cell subset was distributed evenly over all wells of several immunoSEQ 96-well plates, and each plate served as one replicate. For sorted subsets, about 200 ng genomic DNA, equal to 25,000 to 35,000 T cell genomes, was loaded into each replicate PCR. Purified libraries were quantified with a Qubit 3.0 fluorometer, sized on a Bioanalyzer 2100, and re-quantified with the KAPA Library Quantification kit. Every immunoSEQ 96-well plate was sequenced on a dedicated single-read 150-cycle Illumina NextSeq 550 flow cell. In the authors' own workflow: The immunoSEQ output contained only junctional sequences without quality scores, so filtering could not match that applied to full-length reads. Sequences were annotated with PyIR, a Python wrapper for IgBLAST v1.9, using IMGT germline references to assign V/J genes and CDR3. Reads with weak V/J assignments (E-value above 1e-6), missing CDR3, stop codons, out-of-frame junctions, or ambiguous translated residues were removed. V3J clonotypes were defined as sequences sharing the same inferred V gene, J gene, and CDR3 amino acid sequence. The percentage overlap between two repertoires was calculated by dividing the number of shared unique clonotypes by the size of the smaller repertoire. Richness of each repertoire was evaluated using RTK rarefaction, the Chao1 estimator, and Recon v2.1 estimates of unobserved clonotypes. Generation probabilities were computed with OLGA for all TCRbeta clonotypes obtained by the gDNA method from several donors. As stored in TCRdb, this immuneACCESS dataset retains in-frame rearrangements with V and J assigned. A fraction of the clones does not appear; measured against another copy, unresolved V genes explain less than half of the discrepancy, and the remainder lacks a known reason. The V and J calls and clone size were taken over from that table, and D and trimming were inferred from the DNA. This sample is represented by 630,000 or so clones; 95% to 98% of them were singletons. The ten largest account for less than 0.35% of the sample.

The chain employs TRBV9 and TRBJ2-1; no D segment can be confidently identified. Sequenced material: naive CD8+ T cells sorted from blood. The cell subset or site label here, explained by the study, means: CD45RA+CCR7+. This TCR was sampled from a man aged 25 to 40 in good health. CDR3 protein: CASSGGEQFF. The DNA sequence is given as TGTGCCAGCAGCGGAGGTGAGCAGTTCTTC.